The 11 T cell receptor beta chains in this list originate from one sample, sequenced in a study of blood T cell repertoires in COVID-19. Clones were read by immunoSEQ multiplex PCR, and TCRdb kept only the in-frame ones, dropping some. The table has approximately 72,000 clones, roughly 84% seen once. The source material was peripheral blood. These receptors all stem from a man over 45 with active COVID-19.

The rearrangement uses TRBV11-3 and TRBJ2-3; weak D call: TRBD2 (6 bases). The germline gives CDR1 SGHNT, CDR2 YENEEA. The CDR3 consists of 15 residues. V lost 5 bases and J 0 bases, leaving 12 bases between the germline ends. The CDR3 region has the DNA TGTGCCAGCAGCCTGGGACTGGACAGCACAGATACGCAGTATTTT. As protein: CASSLGLDSTDTQYF.

The chain carries TRBV10-3 and TRBJ2-7; D perhaps matches TRBD2 (6 bases). Germline V gives CDR1 ENHRY, CDR2 SYGVKD. The CDR3 is made up of 12 amino acids. The V gene lost 2 bases and the J gene lost 4 bases, with 6 bases spanning the gap. The CDR3 here is CAISERGYEQYF. DNA of the CDR3: TGTGCCATCAGTGAGCGGGGGTACGAGCAGTACTTC.

The table lists this clone with a few counts. The V gene is TRBV4-1, the J gene TRBJ1-2; D is unclear. Trimming took off 1 base at V and 5 bases at J, with 14 bases between the two ends. CDR3 length: 15 residues. CDR1 is MGHRA and CDR2 is YSYEKL in the germline V gene. CDR3 bases: TGCGCCAGCAGCCAAGCCCGCACAGTACGGTATGGCTACACCTTC. Translated, it gives CASSQARTVRYGYTF.

This chain uses TRBV6-5 with TRBJ2-3; D is possibly TRBD1 (7 bases). This CDR3 spans 14 amino acids. CDR1 and CDR2 (germline): MNHEY, SVGAGI. Trimming stripped 10 bases from V and 1 base from J, with 15 bases between. The DNA for the CDR3 is TGTGCCACCACCAGGGGGGCCGGCACAGATACGCAGTATTTT. Translated, it gives CATTRGAGTDTQYF.

V is TRBV5-4 and J is TRBJ2-3, with D possibly being TRBD2 (5 bases). There are 15 residues in the CDR3. V was clipped by 0 bases and J by 0 bases, with 8 bases between them. Germline CDR1 is SGHNT and CDR2 is YYREEE (reference sequence). CDR3 in amino acids: CASSLGGPSTDTQYF. The CDR3 DNA sequence: TGTGCCAGCAGCTTGGGAGGGCCAAGCACAGATACGCAGTATTTT.

This clone has just one count. The V gene is TRBV7-9, the J gene TRBJ2-1; 10 bases align to TRBD1. The V gene end was trimmed by 5 bases and the J gene end by 7 bases; junction bases not matched to a gene: 11. CDR1 SEHNR and CDR2 FQNEAQ come from the germline V gene (reference sequence). The CDR3 has 16 residues. The CDR3 loop is CASSDRDRGSGNEQFF. The CDR3 nucleotides read TGTGCCAGCAGCGACCGGGACAGGGGTTCAGGGAATGAGCAGTTCTTC.

This sequence joins TRBV7-2 and TRBJ2-1; the match to TRBD2 covers 8 bases. In germline, CDR1 is SGHTA, CDR2 FQGNSA. The length of the CDR3 is 17 residues. V dropped 5 bases and J dropped 5; count of bases not matched to a gene: 14. DNA for the CDR3: TGTGCCAGCAGCCTCCCGAACCAGCGGGGGAGAAACAATGAGCAGTTCTTC. It yields the protein CASSLPNQRGRNNEQFF.

The CDR3 region has the DNA TGTGCCAGCAGCAGGGACAGGGGTGAGCAGTACTTC. Residues: CASSRDRGEQYF. The chain links TRBV7-6 to TRBJ2-7; TRBD1 matches 10 bases. Germline loops: CDR1 SGHVS, CDR2 FNYEAQ. V trimming: 5 bases; J trimming: 7 bases; junction bases outside the gene matches: 2. This CDR3 region has 12 residues.

This clone was observed a single time. This rearrangement joins TRBV27 to TRBJ2-4, with D possibly being TRBD1 (6 bases). This CDR3 is 22 amino acids long. Trimming stripped 3 bases from V and 0 bases from J, with 30 bases between. Germline-derived CDR1 and CDR2 are MNHEY and SMNVEV (reference sequence). The CDR3 nucleotides are TGTGCCAGCAGTTTTGGGGCAGGACGTGGGACACGTATTATTCTAGCCAAAAACATTCAGTACTTC. Protein product: CASSFGAGRGTRIILAKNIQYF.

The gene calls are TRBV9 and TRBJ2-7; the D gene is possibly TRBD1 (6 bases). This CDR3 has 14 residues. Per germline, CDR1 SGDLS and CDR2 YYNGEE. With 2 bases removed from V and 2 bases from J, the gap between germline ends came to 11 bases. The CDR3 reads CASSVVPGAYEQYF. CDR3 coding DNA: TGTGCCAGCAGCGTCGTCCCAGGGGCCTACGAGCAGTACTTC.

This chain joins TRBV3-1 (or the pseudogene TRBV3-2) and TRBJ2-1; TRBD2 matches 12 bases. This CDR3 spans 16 amino acids. V shed 0 bases, J shed 6 bases, and the junction held 3 bases outside the gene matches. Germline V lookup: CDR1 LGHDT, CDR2 YNNKEL (reference sequence). Written as DNA, the CDR3 is TGTGCCAGCAGCCAAGATCTAGCGGGGGGGCTCAATGAGCAGTTCTTC. This gives the protein CASSQDLAGGLNEQFF.